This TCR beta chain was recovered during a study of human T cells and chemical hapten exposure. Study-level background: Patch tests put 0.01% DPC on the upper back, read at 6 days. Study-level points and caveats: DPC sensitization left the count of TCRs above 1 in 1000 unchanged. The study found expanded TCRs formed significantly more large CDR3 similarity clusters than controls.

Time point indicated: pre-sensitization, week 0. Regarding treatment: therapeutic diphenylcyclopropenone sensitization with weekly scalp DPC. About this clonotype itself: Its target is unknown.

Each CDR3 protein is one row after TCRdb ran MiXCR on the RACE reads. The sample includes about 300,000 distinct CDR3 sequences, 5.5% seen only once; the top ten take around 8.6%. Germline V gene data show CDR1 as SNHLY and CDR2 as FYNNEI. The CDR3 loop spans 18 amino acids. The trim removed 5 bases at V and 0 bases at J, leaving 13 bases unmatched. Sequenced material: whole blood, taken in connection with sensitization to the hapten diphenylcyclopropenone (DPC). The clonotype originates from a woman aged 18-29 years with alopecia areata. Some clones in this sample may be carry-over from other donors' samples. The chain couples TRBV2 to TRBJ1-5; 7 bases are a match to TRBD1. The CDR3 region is CASSSLGQELYSNQPQHF. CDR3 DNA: TGTGCCAGCAGTTCCCTTGGACAGGAGCTGTATAGCAATCAGCCCCAGCATTTT. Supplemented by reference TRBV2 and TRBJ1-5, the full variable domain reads EPEVTQTPSHQVTQMGQEVILRCVPISNHLYFYWYRQILGQKVEFLVSFYNNEISEKSEIFDDQFSVERPDGSNFTLKIRSTKLEDSAMYFCASSSLGQELYSNQPQHFGDGTRLSIL.